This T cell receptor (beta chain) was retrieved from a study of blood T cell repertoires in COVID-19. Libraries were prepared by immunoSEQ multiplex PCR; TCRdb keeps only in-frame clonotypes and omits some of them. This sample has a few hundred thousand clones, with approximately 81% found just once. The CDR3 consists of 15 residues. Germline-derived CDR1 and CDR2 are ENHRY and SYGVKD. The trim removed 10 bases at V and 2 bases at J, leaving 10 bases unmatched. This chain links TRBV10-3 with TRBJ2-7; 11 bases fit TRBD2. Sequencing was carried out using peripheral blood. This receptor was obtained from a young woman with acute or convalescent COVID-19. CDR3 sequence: CATQYGTSGAYEQYF. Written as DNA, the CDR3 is TGTGCCACCCAATACGGGACTAGCGGAGCCTACGAGCAGTACTTC.